This T cell receptor beta chain was observed in a study of beta chain features in type 1 diabetes. Study at large: Examination spanned about 110 million sorted cells from all samples.

Study findings and constraints: PCR could preferentially amplify shorter templates, alike in patients and controls. A cDNA-based sequencing approach could over-represent cells with high TCR expression. TCRB CDR3s were moderately but significantly shorter in Type 1 diabetes patients in all four CD4+ subsets. Whether HLA type affects TCRB rearrangement stayed undetermined in the present work.

The CDR3 has 14 amino acids. Germline CDR1 and CDR2: SGHTA and FQGNSA. Trimming took 5 bases from V and 5 from J; bases not matched to a gene: 3. Sequencing targeted expressed TCRB transcripts, as all isolated RNA had been reverse transcribed. Profiling relied on immunoSEQ multiplex PCR, and the TCRdb table lists in-frame clones only, not all of them. The sample carries some 350,000 clones, around a tenth recorded once. Worth noting for this clone: What it binds is not known. The sample contains more than one DNA sequence encoding this CDR3.

The rearrangement links TRBV7-2 to TRBJ2-5, with 12 positions matching TRBD2. Sequencing was done on a sample of central memory CD4+ T cells from blood. The TCR originated in a man under 40 with type 1 diabetes. The CDR3 is CASSAGLAGETQYF. The CDR3 DNA follows: TGTGCCAGCAGCGCCGGACTAGCGGGGGAGACCCAGTACTTC.